This entry lists 8 T cell receptor beta chains sequenced from one sample in a study of cytomegalovirus exposure and HLA in healthy donors. Vbeta (60) and Jbeta (13) primers were used in the PCR. Generated by immunoSEQ multiplex PCR, the TCRdb table keeps only in-frame clones and is missing some. The top ten clones hold 0.69% of a sample with 170,000 or so clones, approximately 79% of them seen once. Sequencing was performed on PBMCs. Receptors originate from a woman aged 40-49 years in good health and CMV-seronegative.

This chain joins TRBV2 and TRBJ2-5; perhaps TRBD2 as D (5 bases). The CDR3 covers 16 residues. The V and J ends lost 7 bases and 0 bases respectively, with 18 bases between them. Per germline, CDR1 SNHLY and CDR2 FYNNEI. CDR3 residues: CASKGGTISYQETQYF. CDR3 DNA sequence: TGTGCCAGCAAAGGAGGAACCATCTCGTACCAAGAGACCCAGTACTTC.

The rearrangement links TRBV11-3 to TRBJ1-3; D unresolved. V was pared by 4 bases and J by 7 bases, with 8 bases between. The CDR3 has 12 amino acids. Looked up from germline, CDR1 is SGHNT and CDR2 is YENEEA. The CDR3 DNA reads TGTGCCAGCAGCTCGTCGCAGAACACCATATATTTT. Its translation is CASSSSQNTIYF.

The chain carries TRBV20-1 and TRBJ1-2; D not certain. The V gene lost 1 base and the J gene lost 5 bases, with 5 bases spanning the gap. CDR3 size: 11 residues. CDR1 and CDR2 (germline): DFQATT, SNEGSKA (reference sequence). CDR3 sequence: CSARAGYGYTF. The CDR3 nucleotides read TGCAGTGCTAGAGCCGGGTATGGCTACACCTTC.

The V call is TRBV15, the J call TRBJ1-1; a possible D gene is TRBD1 (5 bases). CDR1 is LNHNV and CDR2 is YYDKDF in the germline V gene (reference sequence). V lost 1 base to trimming and J lost 6 bases, with 12 bases between them. This CDR3 contains 14 residues. CDR3 sequence reads: CATSRGGGYPEAFF. CDR3 sequence (DNA): TGTGCCACCAGCAGAGGGGGGGGGTATCCTGAAGCTTTCTTT.

This clone was seen a few times. The rearrangement links TRBV5-4 to TRBJ1-2; D is uncertain. From germline, CDR1 is SGHNT and CDR2 YYREEE (reference sequence). There are 14 residues in the CDR3. V was shortened by 0 bases and J by 8 bases, with 14 bases between the two germline ends. The CDR3 DNA is TGTGCCAGCAGCTTGGATAGCAGAACTATCGGCTACACCTTC. Protein sequence: CASSLDSRTIGYTF.

This chain connects TRBV11-2 to TRBJ1-2, with 8 nucleotides matching TRBD1. The CDR3 is 14 amino acids. Unmatched junction bases numbered 5, after V lost 4 bases and J lost 4 bases. CDR1 and CDR2 (germline): SGHAT, FQNNGV. CDR3: CASSSAGGVYGYTF. The CDR3 DNA is TGTGCCAGCAGCTCAGCAGGGGGCGTCTATGGCTACACCTTC.

The chain combines TRBV7-2 with TRBJ2-7; 7 bases align to TRBD1. The CDR3 loop spans 14 amino acids. With 4 bases clipped from V and 2 bases from J, the junction kept 5 bases outside the gene matches. Germline CDR1 is SGHTA and CDR2 is FQGNSA. The CDR3 protein is CASSSRDRTYEQYF. The DNA of the CDR3 is TGTGCCAGCAGCTCCCGGGACAGAACCTACGAGCAGTACTTC.

There are a few counts of this clone. At one boundary the junction diverges from the germline segment, which might be a read error. This chain links TRBV2 with TRBJ1-1, with D maybe TRBD1 (6 bases). CDR3 size: 14 residues. Germline CDR1 SNHLY, CDR2 FYNNEI. The CDR3: CASRMNRDNNEAFF. CDR3 DNA sequence: TGTGCCAGCAGAATGAACCGGGACAACAATGAAGCTTTCTTT.